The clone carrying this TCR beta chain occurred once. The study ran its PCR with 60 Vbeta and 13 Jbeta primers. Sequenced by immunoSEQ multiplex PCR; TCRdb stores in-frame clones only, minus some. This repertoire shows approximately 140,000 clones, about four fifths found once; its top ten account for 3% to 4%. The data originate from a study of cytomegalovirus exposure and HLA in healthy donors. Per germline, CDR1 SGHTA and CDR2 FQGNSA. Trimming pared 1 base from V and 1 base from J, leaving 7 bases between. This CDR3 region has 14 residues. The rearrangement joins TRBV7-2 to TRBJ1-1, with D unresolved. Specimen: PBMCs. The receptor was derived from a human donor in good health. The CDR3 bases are TGTGCCAGCAGCTTAGTTGGAGCGAACACTGAAGCTTTCTTT. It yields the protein CASSLVGANTEAFF.